This entry lists 27 T cell receptor beta chains sequenced from one sample in a study of early T cells in non-severe SARS-CoV-2 infection. TCRdb redid the calling of the 5' RACE reads with MiXCR, one entry per CDR3 protein. In the table there are about 83,000 distinct CDR3 sequences, around 12% of which are singletons. The sample taken for sequencing was whole blood. The receptors come from an adult who was a healthcare worker with PCR-confirmed SARS-CoV-2 infection or an uninfected control (not recorded which).

The chain is built from TRBV7-2 and TRBJ2-6; D gene uncertain. Trimming pared 5 bases from V and 2 bases from J, leaving 10 bases between. Germline CDR1 is SGHTA and CDR2 is FQGNSA. The CDR3 runs 15 residues. For the CDR3, the DNA is TGTGCCAGCAGCGCGCCCATGGCTGGGGCCAACGTCCTGACTTTC. It yields the protein CASSAPMAGANVLTF. The variable domain in full, with the rest retrieved from reference TRBV7-2 and TRBJ2-6, is GAGVSQSPSNKVTEKGKDVELRCDPISGHTALYWYRQSLGQGLEFLIYFQGNSAPDKSGLPSDRFSAERTGGSVSTLTIQRTQQEDSAVYLCASSAPMAGANVLTFGAGSRLTVL.

The rearrangement joins TRBV24-1 to TRBJ2-5; the D call may be TRBD1 or TRBD2 (6 bases each). This CDR3 is built from 14 residues. The V and J ends lost 3 bases and 7 bases respectively, with 14 bases between them. CDR1 and CDR2 from the germline V gene are KGHDR and SFDVKD. The CDR3 bases are TGTGCCACCAGTGATGGATTTGGGGGGCGGACCCAGTACTTC. Amino acid sequence: CATSDGFGGRTQYF.

This clonotype has a handful of counts. V and J are TRBV6-2 or TRBV6-3 and TRBJ1-5, with 12 bases fitting TRBD1. V lost 10 bases to trimming and J lost 3 bases; unmatched junction nucleotides: 7. The CDR3 runs 15 residues. Germline values: CDR1 MNHEY, CDR2 SVGEGT. The CDR3 loop reads CATRRDRGPNQPQHF. In DNA, the CDR3 is TGTGCCACACGAAGGGACAGGGGGCCCAATCAGCCCCAGCATTTT.

In DNA, the CDR3 is TGCAGAGCTGGGTACAGGGGGCGGGCAACAGATACGCAGTATTTT. Translation gives CRAGYRGRATDTQYF. This chain links TRBV20-1 with TRBJ2-3; TRBD1 matches at 9 bases. Germline-derived CDR1 and CDR2 are DFQATT and SNEGSKA (reference sequence). CDR3 length: 15 amino acids.

The rearrangement links TRBV4-3 to TRBJ1-2; 9 nucleotides line up with TRBD1. The CDR3 sequence is 16 residues long. In germline, CDR1 is LGHNA, CDR2 YSLEER. The J segment lost 4 bases and the V segment lost 2 bases, leaving 8 bases of the junction unmatched. CDR3 bases: TGCGCCAGCAGCCAAAACACGGGACAGGGCAGCTATGGCTACACCTTC. Its protein is CASSQNTGQGSYGYTF.

The chain employs TRBV7-2 and TRBJ2-7, with D tentatively TRBD1 (6 bases). Germline CDR1 reads SGHTA; CDR2 reads FQGNSA. Trimming removed 5 bases from V and 3 bases from J, with 14 bases in between. The CDR3 extends over 14 amino acids. The CDR3 loop reads CASSRRTGNYEQYF. For the CDR3, the DNA is TGTGCCAGCAGCCGCCGCACAGGGAACTACGAGCAGTACTTC.

V and J are TRBV29-1 and TRBJ1-1; D call uncertain. This CDR3 region has 13 residues. Germline V gene sequence: CDR1 SQVTM, CDR2 ANQGSEA. V lost 7 bases, J lost 4 bases, and 16 bases lay in between. CDR3 DNA sequence: TGCAGCGCCCAACCGGAGGCAATCACTGAAGCTTTCTTT. Translation gives CSAQPEAITEAFF.

The J gene is TRBJ1-2, the V gene TRBV7-2, with TRBD1 matching 7 bases. CDR1 SGHTA and CDR2 FQGNSA come from the germline V gene. This CDR3 region has 15 residues. V trimming: 5 bases; J trimming: 3 bases; junction bases outside the gene matches: 9. The CDR3 DNA reads as TGTGCCAGCAGCGTAAACGGAGGGGGCGACTATGGCTACACCTTC. Amino acid sequence: CASSVNGGGDYGYTF.

In its sample, this clonotype was seen many times. The V and J genes are TRBV6-5 and TRBJ2-7; D is unresolved. Germline lookup yields CDR1 MNHEY and CDR2 SVGAGI. This CDR3 is 11 amino acids long. V was clipped by 6 bases and J by 5 bases, with 8 bases between them. This CDR3 reads CASSRLDEQYF. CDR3 DNA sequence: TGTGCCAGCAGCCGCCTGGACGAGCAGTACTTC.

The V gene is TRBV29-1, the J gene TRBJ2-1; possibly TRBD1 or TRBD2 for D (5 bases each). V was trimmed by 2 bases and J by 5 bases, leaving 7 bases between them. The CDR3 has 12 amino acids. The germline V gene has CDR1 SQVTM and CDR2 ANQGSEA. DNA of the CDR3: TGCAGCGTTGAACTGGGGGACAATGAGCAGTTCTTC. Translated, it gives CSVELGDNEQFF.

CDR3 sequence reads: CSVVSVNTEAFF. The CDR3 DNA reads as TGCAGCGTTGTGTCAGTGAACACTGAAGCTTTCTTT. This chain joins TRBV29-1 and TRBJ1-1; D unresolved. CDR3 length equals 12 residues. Germline V CDR1 and CDR2: SQVTM, ANQGSEA. V dropped 4 bases and J dropped 0 bases, with 6 bases sitting between them.

This clonotype was found many times. V usage is TRBV20-1 and J usage is TRBJ2-3, with no clear D. V lost 3 bases and J lost 3, with 7 bases in between. CDR3 length: 12 amino acids. Germline CDR1 and CDR2: DFQATT and SNEGSKA (reference sequence). The CDR3 spells CSARTLTDTQYF. The CDR3 DNA reads as TGCAGTGCTAGGACTCTTACAGATACGCAGTATTTT.

J is TRBJ1-1 and V is TRBV18, with D hard to call. CDR1 KGHSH and CDR2 LQKENI come from the germline V gene. The CDR3 extends over 12 amino acids. V lost 3 bases and J lost 6, with 8 bases in between. The CDR3 loop is CASSPGESEAFF. CDR3 DNA: TGTGCCAGCTCACCCGGAGAATCTGAAGCTTTCTTT.

In this sample, this clonotype turned up a few times. This rearrangement joins TRBV4-3 to TRBJ2-6; 7 bases are a match to TRBD2. V lost 4 bases and J lost 0; bases outside the gene matches: 12. This CDR3 is built from 19 residues. Germline CDR1 and CDR2: LGHNA and YSLEER. The CDR3 DNA follows: TGCGCCAGCAGCCCTTTAGGTGCTAGCGGAAGCTCTGGGGCCAACGTCCTGACTTTC. Translation gives CASSPLGASGSSGANVLTF.

The V call is TRBV9, the J call TRBJ1-1, with D unclear. Germline V CDR1 and CDR2: SGDLS, YYNGEE. The germline V and J ends were trimmed by 0 bases and 0 bases, with 9 bases remaining between them. This CDR3 contains 15 residues. The CDR3 loop reads CASSVEGDMNTEAFF. CDR3 nucleotides: TGTGCCAGCAGCGTAGAGGGCGACATGAACACTGAAGCTTTCTTT.

This clonotype turned up a few times. V gene TRBV20-1 combines with J gene TRBJ2-1; no reliable D call. Looked up from germline, CDR1 is DFQATT and CDR2 is SNEGSKA (reference sequence). V was pared by 1 base and J by 8 bases, with 9 bases between. The CDR3 totals 12 residues. The CDR3 coding sequence is TGCAGTGCTAGAGTTTACCTTTATGAGCAGTTCTTC. Translating gives CSARVYLYEQFF.

This chain links TRBV9 with TRBJ2-1; D possibly corresponds to TRBD2 (7 bases). The CDR3 spans 18 residues. Trimming shortened V by 0 bases and J by 0 bases, and 16 bases separated the two germline ends. The germline CDR1 and CDR2 sequences are SGDLS and YYNGEE. CDR3 residues: CASSVVRGGLPSYNEQFF. As DNA, the CDR3 is TGTGCCAGCAGCGTAGTAAGGGGGGGACTGCCCTCCTACAATGAGCAGTTCTTC.

Turning to this clonotype: This may stem from a read error, because a much larger clone lies one nucleotide away. The chain employs TRBV27 and TRBJ2-1; perhaps D is TRBD1 or TRBD2 (5 bases each). Between the trimmed V and J ends, which lost 5 bases and 4 bases, there was a span of 12 bases. Germline V gene sequence: CDR1 MNHEY, CDR2 SMNVEV (reference sequence). The CDR3 loop spans 14 amino acids. The CDR3 bases are TGTGCCAGCAGTCCGAGGGACGGTTACAATGAGCAGTTCTTC. Protein: CASSPRDGYNEQFF.

The chain joins TRBV20-1 to TRBJ2-7; no clear D gene. V gave up 7 bases and J gave up 4 bases, with 11 bases separating them. There are 11 residues in the CDR3. In germline, CDR1 is DFQATT, CDR2 SNEGSKA (reference sequence). CDR3 sequence (DNA): TGCAGTGTGTCCTCCGATTACGAGCAGTACTTC. This translates into CSVSSDYEQYF.

This clonotype was counted at least ten times. This chain links TRBV7-3 with TRBJ2-1, with 10 bases identical to TRBD1. J gave up 4 bases and V 5 bases, and 8 bases lay outside the gene matches. Germline loops: CDR1 SGHTA, CDR2 FQGTGA. The CDR3 loop spans 16 amino acids. The CDR3 sequence is CASSVGQGEQYNEQFF. The CDR3 coding sequence is TGTGCCAGCAGCGTCGGACAGGGGGAACAGTACAATGAGCAGTTCTTC. Complete variable domain (other parts from reference TRBV7-3 and TRBJ2-1): GAGVSQTPSNKVTEKGKYVELRCDPISGHTALYWYRQSLGQGPEFLIYFQGTGAADDSGLPNDRFFAVRPEGSVSTLKIQRTERGDSAVYLCASSVGQGEQYNEQFFGPGTRLTVL.

This clonotype was recorded a few times. The rearrangement uses TRBV19 and TRBJ2-1, with D hard to call. Trimming shortened V by 6 bases and J by 11 bases, and 11 bases separated the two germline ends. The CDR3 loop spans 11 amino acids. Germline CDR1 LNHDA, CDR2 SQIVND (reference sequence). The CDR3 reads CASSRWSQQFF. The CDR3 nucleotides are TGTGCCAGTAGCAGGTGGAGCCAGCAGTTCTTC. Full variable domain (remainder filled in from reference TRBV19 and TRBJ2-1): DGGITQSPKYLFRKEGQNVTLSCEQNLNHDAMYWYRQDPGQGLRLIYYSQIVNDFQKGDIAEGYSVSREKKESFPLTVTSAQKNPTAFYLCASSRWSQQFFGPGTRLTVL.

This clonotype has just a few counts. The J gene is TRBJ1-1, the V gene TRBV18; 7 nucleotides align to TRBD1. In germline, CDR1 is KGHSH, CDR2 LQKENI. J gave up 2 bases and V 6 bases, and 6 bases lay outside the gene matches. This CDR3 is 14 amino acids long. The CDR3 loop is CASSPGGVNTEAFF. For the CDR3, the DNA is TGTGCCAGCTCGCCAGGGGGGGTTAACACTGAAGCTTTCTTT. The whole variable domain, filled in from reference TRBV18 and TRBJ1-1, reads NAGVMQNPRHLVRRRGQEARLRCSPMKGHSHVYWYRQLPEEGLKFMVYLQKENIIDESGMPKERFSAEFPKEGPSILRIQQVVRGDSAAYFCASSPGGVNTEAFFGQGTRLTVV.

V usage is TRBV5-4 and J usage is TRBJ2-2; 11 bases line up with TRBD2. This CDR3 spans 16 amino acids. J was trimmed by 5 bases and V by 4 bases; bases with no gene match: 7. Germline CDR1 reads SGHNT; CDR2 reads YYREEE (reference sequence). Here the CDR3 DNA reads TGTGCCAGCAGCCCTAGCGGGAGGATGGGGACCGGGGAGCTGTTTTTT. It yields the protein CASSPSGRMGTGELFF.

The V call is TRBV29-1, the J call TRBJ2-7; tentative D call: TRBD1 (6 bases). The V end lost 7 bases, the J end lost 6 bases, and 16 bases lay between the germline ends. This CDR3 spans 12 amino acids. Germline V gene lookup returns CDR1 SQVTM and CDR2 ANQGSEA. The CDR3 nucleotides read TGCAGCGCCGGCCCCAGGGGTGGCGAGCAGTACTTC. It specifies CSAGPRGGEQYF.

This clonotype turned up a few times. The chain uses TRBV28 and TRBJ2-7; D unresolved. This CDR3 is built from 14 residues. Germline V gives CDR1 MDHEN, CDR2 SYDVKM. Trimming left V 5 bases short and J 9 bases short, with 20 bases between. The CDR3 is CASSLRPPYDGQYF. CDR3 coding DNA: TGTGCCAGCAGTCTCCGTCCACCATATGACGGGCAGTACTTC.

In this sample, this clonotype turned up a few times. The chain couples TRBV25-1 to TRBJ1-1; no clear D gene. The CDR3 sequence is 13 residues long. The germline V gene has CDR1 MGHDK and CDR2 SYGVNS. Deletions cut 7 bases from V and 5 bases from J, with 14 bases between. The CDR3, as DNA: TGTGCCAGCATTGAGGGCGGGCGGACTGAAGCTTTCTTT. This gives the protein CASIEGGRTEAFF.

This clonotype was recorded many times. The chain is built from TRBV2 and TRBJ2-1; D is possibly TRBD2 (6 bases). Germline V lookup: CDR1 SNHLY, CDR2 FYNNEI. Trimming left V 2 bases short and J 4 bases short, with 12 bases between. The CDR3 loop spans 15 amino acids. CDR3: CASSEPGGIYNEQFF. CDR3 DNA sequence: TGTGCCAGCAGTGAACCAGGCGGGATTTACAATGAGCAGTTCTTC.